This T cell receptor (beta chain) originates from a study of T cells after posttransplantation cyclophosphamide. Points from the study as a whole: TRB clonality was highly associated with recipient CMV seropositivity and reactivation. Donor-recipient repertoire similarity was low at 1-2 months, rising over year one.

Produced via immunoSEQ multiplex PCR; TCRdb's table is partial and in-frame only. This table holds some 20,000 clones, approximately 98% found once. There are 16 residues in the CDR3. Germline V CDR1 and CDR2: SQVTM, ANQGSEA. Trimming pared 1 base from V and 1 base from J, leaving 15 bases between. Points on this clone: Its target is not known.

Cells defined as naive were viable CD3+CD4+ or CD3+CD8+ and CCR7+CD45RA+CD45RO-CD95-CD27+CD28+. This related bone marrow graft donor gave peripheral blood on the day of marrow donation. The J gene is TRBJ2-3, the V gene TRBV29-1; possible D gene TRBD1, 5 bases. What was sequenced was naive CD4+ T cells sorted from PBMCs. This TCR came from a man in his forties in good health, CMV-negative, and a related stem cell transplant donor. The CDR3 here is CSVEGLKTVRTDTQYF. In nucleotides, the CDR3 is TGCAGCGTTGAAGGCCTGAAGACAGTTCGCACAGATACGCAGTATTTT.